The 8 T cell receptor beta chains reported below all come from one sample, sequenced in a study of beta chain features in type 1 diabetes. Findings of the study overall: Shorter TCRB CDR3s, moderately but significantly so, were found in Type 1 diabetes patients in all four CD4+ subsets.

All of the isolated RNA was reverse transcribed, so expressed TCRB transcripts were sequenced. Sequencing used immunoSEQ multiplex PCR; TCRdb keeps in-frame clones, though not all of them. The data hold about 300,000 clones, with roughly 12% observed a single time. No antigen has been assigned to these receptors. The specimen was naive CD4+ T cells from blood. These receptors originate from a woman in her late teens or twenties with type 1 diabetes.

V is TRBV7-9 and J is TRBJ2-7; TRBD2 matches at 12 bases. The CDR3 consists of 15 residues. Germline CDR1 reads SEHNR; CDR2 reads FQNEAQ (reference sequence). V trimming: 5 bases; J trimming: 5 bases; junction bases outside the gene matches: 7. The CDR3 is CASSVTSGRTNEQYF. In nucleotides, the CDR3 is TGTGCCAGCAGCGTAACTAGCGGGAGGACCAACGAGCAGTACTTC.

This clone was found a few times. The chain is built from TRBV5-1 and TRBJ2-1; 11 positions match TRBD2. Germline loops: CDR1 SGHRS, CDR2 YFSETQ. The CDR3 covers 17 residues. V was clipped by 3 bases and J by 9 bases; unmatched bases: 14. The CDR3 reads CASSSVGTSGLGGEQFF. The CDR3 region has the DNA TGCGCCAGCAGCTCGGTTGGGACTAGCGGTCTGGGGGGTGAGCAGTTCTTC. The entire variable domain, with the rest obtained from reference TRBV5-1 and TRBJ2-1, is as follows: KAGVTQTPRYLIKTRGQQVTLSCSPISGHRSVSWYQQTPGQGLQFLFEYFSETQRNKGNFPGRFSGRQFSNSRSEMNVSTLELGDSALYLCASSSVGTSGLGGEQFFGPGTRLTVL.

The rearrangement joins TRBV18 to TRBJ2-1; D is undetermined. This CDR3 has 15 amino acids. V lost 0 bases and J lost 1, with 7 bases in between. From germline, CDR1 is KGHSH and CDR2 LQKENI. The DNA of the CDR3 is TGTGCCAGCTCACCACCAATCAGTTCCTACAATGAGCAGTTCTTC. Protein product: CASSPPISSYNEQFF.

The chain couples TRBV2 to TRBJ2-7, with D unresolved. V was pared by 4 bases and J by 0 bases, with 10 bases between. The CDR3 has 14 amino acids. From germline, CDR1 is SNHLY and CDR2 FYNNEI. The CDR3 DNA is TGTGCCAGCAGTGCGGTCCAGGTCTCCTACGAGCAGTACGTC. Its protein product is CASSAVQVSYEQYV.

V and J are TRBV19 and TRBJ1-1; TRBD1 might be the D (5 bases). The CDR3 length is 13 residues. The V end was cut by 8 bases, the J end by 11 bases, with 21 bases between. Germline V CDR1 and CDR2: LNHDA, SQIVND (reference sequence). In nucleotides, the CDR3 is TGTGCCAGTGAAGAGTCTCGGGGGAGTTCGGCTTTCTTT. Amino acid sequence: CASEESRGSSAFF.

This clone has a handful of counts. This CDR3 reads CASSPWTGGPQETQYF. CDR3 DNA sequence: TGTGCCAGCTCACCTTGGACAGGGGGCCCACAAGAGACCCAGTACTTC. J is TRBJ2-5 and V is TRBV18; 11 nucleotides align to TRBD1. The germline gives CDR1 KGHSH, CDR2 LQKENI. The CDR3 covers 16 residues. V lost 3 bases and J lost 2; bases outside the gene matches: 5.

This rearrangement joins TRBV7-3 to TRBJ2-6; 9 bases match TRBD1. With 4 bases clipped from V and 2 bases from J, the junction kept 9 bases outside the gene matches. Germline lookup yields CDR1 SGHTA and CDR2 FQGTGA. The CDR3 runs to 18 residues. The CDR3 region has the DNA TGTGCCAGCAGCTCCGTCCCGGGACAGGGAACTGGGGCCAACGTCCTGACTTTC. This encodes CASSSVPGQGTGANVLTF.

The chain carries TRBV5-1 and TRBJ2-1, with a weak D call TRBD2 (6 bases). There are 16 residues in the CDR3. The ends were cut back, 0 bases at V and 4 bases at J, with 14 bases in the middle. Germline V CDR1 and CDR2: SGHRS, YFSETQ. CDR3 sequence reads: CASSLGGSGLYNEQFF. The CDR3 nucleotides read TGCGCCAGCAGCTTGGGGGGTAGCGGATTATACAATGAGCAGTTCTTC.